The TCR beta chain described here comes from a study of T-cell reconstitution after alpha-beta-depleted transplantation in children (dated by TCRdb to 2015 to 2016). Broadly, across the study: The study quantitatively tracked T-cell immune reconstitution after TCRalphabeta/CD19-depleted allogeneic hematopoietic cell transplantation in children using TCR repertoire profiling. Study-wide conclusions, independent of this receptor: Apparently early alphabetaT-cell count recovery about two months after transplant reportedly relied on only several hundred rapidly expanded clones derived from non-depleted graft cells. The frequencies of hyperexpanded clones fell over the following months, and after one year, T-cell counts and TCRbeta diversity were mostly attributed to newly produced T cells. In some patients, the high TCRbeta diversity seen at day 60 was put down to recipient T cells and intrathymic progenitors that had survived conditioning.

Libraries were made using PCR. The instrument was an Illumina HiSeq 2500. TCR libraries were prepared with molecular barcoding, using unique molecular identifiers to normalize TCRbeta repertoire quantification. The raw public data were reprocessed by TCRdb itself: fastp quality trimming at Q25, MiXCR clonotype calling, in-frame beta chains only. For every CDR3 protein sequence, its rows merge into one entry that carries the most common genes and DNA. The sample has approximately 490,000 distinct CDR3 sequences on record, about 10% of them singletons. The biggest ten clones account for just over 2% of the sample. Measured from the cysteine to the phenylalanine, the CDR3 is 15 residues long. Only CDR3 DNA remains: 45 bases, in frame from the first base. About this clonotype: Its antigen is still unknown. Since a much larger clone is just one base distant, this may be a read error.

In light of the paper, this sample's treatment or condition label describes: allogeneic hematopoietic cell transplantation with graft depleted of TCRalphabeta T cells and CD19 B cells. The transplant recipients were children given TCRalphabeta/CD19-depleted allogeneic hematopoietic cell grafts. Sample: PBMCs, taken before TCRalphabeta/CD19-depleted stem cell transplant. Here the chain combines TRBV23-1 and TRBJ2-2; TRBD1 is a possible D gene, resting on 7 matching bases. TRBV23-1 falls under the ORF class, with uncertain function. This receptor was taken from a child aged 2 to 15 with inherited bone marrow failure, due to receive a stem cell transplant. The CDR3 sequence is CASSQPGGNTWELFF. The sequenced DNA is TGCGCCAGCAGTCAGCCAGGGGGGAACACCTGGGAGCTGTTTTTT.